Listed below are T cell receptor beta chains from one sample, sequenced in a study of OX40 agonist ivuxolimab in advanced cancers. TCRdb keeps only in-frame clones here, not all; method: immunoSEQ multiplex PCR. The repertoire holds roughly 79,000 clones, about 84% seen once, with roughly 0.5% in the top ten. The sample in question was CD4+ or CD8+ T cells sorted from blood, obtained in a trial of the OX40 agonist ivuxolimab. These receptors were obtained from an adult with an advanced solid tumor such as melanoma, head and neck, liver or kidney cancer. The CDR3 runs from the conserved cysteine through the conserved F or W. Each record gives: V gene, J gene, clone size, D gene, CDR3 protein, CDR3 DNA. The D gene is left open where the match is weak. Clone size is given for some rows only: seen once, a few or many times, or a class if the clone is expanded.

TRBV19	TRBJ2-2	.	.	CASSTRNTRRAGFFTGELFF	TGTGCCAGTAGTACACGCAACACCCGAAGGGCGGGATTCTTCACCGGGGAGCTGTTTTTT
TRBV7-2	TRBJ2-7	once	TRBD1	CASSPQTGYEQYF	TGTGCCAGCAGCCCCCAGACAGGGTACGAGCAGTACTTC
TRBV4-1	TRBJ1-5	.	.	CASSQGDRSRDQPQHF	TGCGCCAGCAGCCAAGGAGACAGGAGCAGGGATCAGCCCCAGCATTTT
TRBV18	TRBJ2-5	.	.	CASSRRGYQETQYF	TGTGCCAGCTCACGCAGGGGATATCAAGAGACCCAGTACTTC
TRBV6-5	TRBJ1-1	.	.	CASSYSGVMNTEAFF	TGTGCCAGCAGTTACTCTGGAGTCATGAACACTGAAGCTTTCTTT
TRBV6-5	TRBJ1-4	.	.	CASSYSTAGTSSVFF	TGTGCCAGCAGTTACTCGACGGCAGGGACTAGTTCAGTGTTTTTT
TRBV28	TRBJ1-5	.	.	CASSLYRRGNQPQHF	TGTGCCAGCAGTTTATACCGCAGGGGCAATCAGCCCCAGCATTTT
TRBV4-3	TRBJ2-2	once	.	CASSQELAKGTGELFF	TGCGCCAGCAGCCAAGAGTTAGCGAAGGGCACCGGGGAGCTGTTTTTT
TRBV7-6	TRBJ2-1	.	.	CASSSDFQPYNEQFF	TGTGCCAGCAGCTCCGACTTTCAGCCCTACAATGAGCAGTTCTTC
TRBV6-6	TRBJ1-3	.	.	CASSYKGNSGNTIYF	TGTGCCAGCAGTTACAAGGGTAACTCTGGAAACACCATATATTTT
TRBV7-2	TRBJ1-4	.	.	CASSSQVGNEKLFF	TGTGCCAGCAGCTCGCAAGTGGGTAATGAAAAACTGTTTTTT
TRBV10-3	TRBJ1-2	.	.	CAISGGQYYGYTF	TGTGCCATCAGCGGAGGACAGTACTATGGCTACACCTTC
TRBV28	TRBJ2-3	.	.	CASSLSGTDTQYF	TGTGCCAGCAGCCTTAGCGGCACAGATACGCAGTATTTT
TRBV5-1	TRBJ2-5	once	.	CASSPQGFQETQYF	TGCGCCAGCAGCCCACAGGGTTTCCAAGAGACCCAGTACTTC
TRBV5-4	TRBJ2-1	.	.	CASSHTNRAGGNNEQFF	TGTGCCAGCAGCCATACAAATCGGGCAGGGGGGAACAATGAGCAGTTCTTC
TRBV30	TRBJ2-5	.	.	CAWSPTAGNQETQYF	TGTGCCTGGAGTCCCACGGCTGGGAACCAAGAGACCCAGTACTTC
TRBV7-6	TRBJ2-5	.	.	CASSLQETQYF	TGTGCCAGCAGTTTACAAGAGACCCAGTACTTC
TRBV2	TRBJ2-1	.	TRBD1	CASTQQGGFYNEQFF	TGTGCCAGCACGCAACAGGGGGGATTCTACAATGAGCAGTTCTTC
TRBV6-4	TRBJ2-1	once	.	CASSDYRRAHKYEQFF	TGTGCCAGCAGTGATTACCGGAGGGCCCATAAATATGAGCAGTTCTTC
TRBV6-6	TRBJ2-7	.	TRBD1	CASSYSGTAIYEQYF	TGTGCCAGCAGTTACTCTGGGACAGCCATCTACGAGCAGTACTTC
TRBV9	TRBJ1-4	.	TRBD1	CASSVSPGQGREKLFF	TGTGCCAGCAGCGTAAGTCCGGGACAGGGAAGAGAAAAACTGTTTTTT
TRBV15	TRBJ2-7	.	TRBD2	CATSRESIRTSGSYEQYF	TGTGCCACCAGCAGAGAGTCCATCAGGACTAGCGGGAGCTACGAGCAGTACTTC
TRBV5-6	TRBJ2-7	.	.	CASNPGDRSSYEQYF	TGTGCCAGCAACCCAGGGGATCGGAGCTCCTACGAGCAGTACTTC
TRBV15	TRBJ1-5	.	TRBD1	CATSAGTGYNQPQHF	TGTGCCACCAGCGCCGGGACAGGGTACAATCAGCCCCAGCATTTT
TRBV5-1	TRBJ2-7	.	.	CASSPPDRSYEQYF	TGCGCCAGCAGCCCCCCTGACAGATCCTACGAGCAGTACTTC
TRBV2	TRBJ2-5	.	TRBD2	CAILNRRRGEKETQYF	TGTGCCATCCTCAACCGGCGTCGGGGGGAAAAAGAGACCCAGTACTTC
TRBV7-6	TRBJ1-3	.	.	CASSLFRVVRFKAGNTIYF	TGTGCCAGCAGCTTATTCAGGGTGGTTCGATTCAAAGCTGGAAACACCATATATTTT
TRBV5-1	TRBJ2-5	.	.	CASTIVPGPQETQYF	TGCGCCAGCACCATAGTTCCGGGTCCACAAGAGACCCAGTACTTC
TRBV7-2	TRBJ2-3	.	TRBD2	CASSFAGTSGPDTQYF	TGTGCCAGCAGCTTTGCCGGGACTAGCGGTCCAGATACGCAGTATTTT
TRBV7-2	TRBJ2-1	few	TRBD1	CASSLEQGYNEQFF	TGTGCCAGCAGCTTAGAACAGGGGTACAATGAGCAGTTCTTC
TRBV5-3	TRBJ2-7	.	TRBD1	CASRPGTVQIEQYF	TGTGCCAGCAGGCCCGGGACAGTACAAATCGAGCAGTACTTC
TRBV7-2	TRBJ2-6	.	.	CASSLDWYSGANVLTF	TGTGCCAGCAGCTTAGATTGGTACTCTGGGGCCAACGTCCTGACTTTC
TRBV18	TRBJ2-2	.	TRBD2	CASSPPWTSGSTGELFF	TGTGCCAGCTCACCACCTTGGACTAGCGGGAGCACCGGGGAGCTGTTTTTT
TRBV11-3	TRBJ2-7	.	TRBD2	CASSATGGSYEQYF	TGTGCCAGCAGTGCCACGGGCGGGAGTTACGAGCAGTACTTC